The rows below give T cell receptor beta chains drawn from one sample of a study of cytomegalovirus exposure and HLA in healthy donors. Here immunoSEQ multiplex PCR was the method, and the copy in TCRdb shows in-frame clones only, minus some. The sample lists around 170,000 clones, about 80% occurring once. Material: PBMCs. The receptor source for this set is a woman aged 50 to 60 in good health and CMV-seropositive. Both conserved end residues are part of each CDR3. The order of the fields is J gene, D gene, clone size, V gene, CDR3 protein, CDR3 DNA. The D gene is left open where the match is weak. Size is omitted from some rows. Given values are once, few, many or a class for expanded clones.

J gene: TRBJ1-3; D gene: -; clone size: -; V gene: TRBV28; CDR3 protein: CASSKLGNTIYF; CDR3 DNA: TGTGCCAGCAGTAAACTCGGAAACACCATATATTTT
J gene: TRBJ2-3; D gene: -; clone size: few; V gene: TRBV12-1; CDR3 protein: CASSLLAYTQYF; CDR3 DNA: TGTGCCAGCAGCTTACTAGCCTATACGCAGTATTTT
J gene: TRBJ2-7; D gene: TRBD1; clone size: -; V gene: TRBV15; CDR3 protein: CATSRDLPGQGPYEQYF; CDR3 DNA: TGTGCCACCAGCAGAGATCTTCCGGGACAGGGACCCTACGAGCAGTACTTC
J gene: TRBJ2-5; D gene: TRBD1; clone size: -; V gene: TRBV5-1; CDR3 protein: CASSPRTGEETQYF; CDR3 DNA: TGCGCCAGCAGCCCCCGGACAGGGGAAGAGACCCAGTACTTC
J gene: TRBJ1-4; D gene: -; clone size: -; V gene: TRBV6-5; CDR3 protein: CASSKGDFNEKLFF; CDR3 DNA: TGTGCCAGCAGTAAAGGGGACTTTAATGAAAAACTGTTTTTT
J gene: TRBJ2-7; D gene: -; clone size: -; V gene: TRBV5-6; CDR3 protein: CASSLAVYEQYF; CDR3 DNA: TGTGCCAGCAGCTTGGCAGTATACGAGCAGTACTTC
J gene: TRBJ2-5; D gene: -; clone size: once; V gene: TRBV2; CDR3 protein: CASAREGEETQYF; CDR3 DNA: TGTGCCAGCGCTCGCGAGGGCGAAGAGACCCAGTACTTC
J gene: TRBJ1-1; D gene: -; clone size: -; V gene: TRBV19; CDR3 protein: CASSNQGPLGTEAFF; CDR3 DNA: TGTGCCAGTAGTAACCAGGGGCCGCTAGGCACTGAAGCTTTCTTT
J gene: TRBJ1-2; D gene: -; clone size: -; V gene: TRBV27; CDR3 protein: CASRGGPLKKGYTF; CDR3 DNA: TGTGCCAGCAGGGGGGGGCCGTTAAAAAAGGGCTACACCTTC
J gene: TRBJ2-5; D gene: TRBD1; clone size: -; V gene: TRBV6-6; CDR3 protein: CASSYPGQGGETQYF; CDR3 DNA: TGTGCCAGCAGTTACCCAGGACAGGGTGGAGAGACCCAGTACTTC
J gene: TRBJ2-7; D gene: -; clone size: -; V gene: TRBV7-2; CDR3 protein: CASSLDGSSYEQYF; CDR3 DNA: TGTGCCAGCAGCTTAGATGGTAGCTCCTACGAGCAGTACTTC
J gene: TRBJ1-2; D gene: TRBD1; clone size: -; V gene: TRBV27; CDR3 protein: CASSSADIGTGINYGYTF; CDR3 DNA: TGTGCCAGCAGCTCAGCTGACATCGGGACAGGAATAAACTATGGCTACACCTTC
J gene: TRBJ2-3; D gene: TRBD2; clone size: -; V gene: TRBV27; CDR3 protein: CASSLRQREGRTDTQYF; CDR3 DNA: TGTGCCAGCAGTTTACGCCAGCGGGAGGGCCGAACAGATACGCAGTATTTT
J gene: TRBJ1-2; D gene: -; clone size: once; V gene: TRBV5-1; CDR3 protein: CASSQGSGHGYGYTF; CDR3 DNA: TGCGCCAGCAGCCAGGGCTCGGGCCACGGCTATGGCTACACCTTC
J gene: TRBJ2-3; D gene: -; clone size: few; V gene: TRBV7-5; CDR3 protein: CSRSLQGTGGTDTQYF; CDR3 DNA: TGTTCCAGAAGCTTACAGGGGACAGGGGGCACAGATACGCAGTATTTT
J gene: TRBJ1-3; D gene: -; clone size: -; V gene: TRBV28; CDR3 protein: CASKTGGSGNTIYF; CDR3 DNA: TGTGCCAGCAAAACGGGGGGCTCTGGAAACACCATATATTTT
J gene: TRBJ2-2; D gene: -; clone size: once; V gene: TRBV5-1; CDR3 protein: CASSTSGTGLGELFF; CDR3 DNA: TGCGCCAGCAGCACATCCGGGACTGGTCTGGGGGAGCTGTTTTTT
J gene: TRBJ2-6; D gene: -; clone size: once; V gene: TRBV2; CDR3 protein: CASSDTGGGANVLTF; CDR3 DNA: TGTGCCAGCAGTGATACAGGCGGTGGGGCCAACGTCCTGACTTTC
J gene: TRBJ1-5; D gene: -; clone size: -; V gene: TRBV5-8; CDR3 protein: CASGSNQPQHF; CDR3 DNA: TGTGCCAGTGGCAGCAATCAGCCCCAGCATTTT
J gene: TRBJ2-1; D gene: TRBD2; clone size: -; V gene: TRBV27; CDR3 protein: CASMLAAEQFF; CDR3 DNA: TGTGCCAGCATGCTAGCGGCCGAGCAGTTCTTC
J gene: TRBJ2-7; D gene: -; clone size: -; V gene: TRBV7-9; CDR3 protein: CASSLPGSYEQYF; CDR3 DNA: TGTGCCAGCAGCTTACCAGGGTCCTACGAGCAGTACTTC
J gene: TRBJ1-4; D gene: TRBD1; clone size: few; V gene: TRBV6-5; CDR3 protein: CASSYDRGNEKLFF; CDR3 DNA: TGTGCCAGCAGTTACGACAGGGGGAATGAAAAACTGTTTTTT
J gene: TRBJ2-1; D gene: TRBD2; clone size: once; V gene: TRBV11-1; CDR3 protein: CASSLLGTSSHEQFF; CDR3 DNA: TGTGCCAGCAGCTTATTGGGGACTAGTTCTCATGAGCAGTTCTTC
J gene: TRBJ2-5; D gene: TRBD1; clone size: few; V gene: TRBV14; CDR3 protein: CASSLIGQGIGETQYF; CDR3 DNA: TGTGCCAGCAGCCTCATTGGACAGGGAATTGGAGAGACCCAGTACTTC
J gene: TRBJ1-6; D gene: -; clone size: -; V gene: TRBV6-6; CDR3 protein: CASSPNSIPLHF; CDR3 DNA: TGTGCCAGCAGTCCGAACTCGATACCCCTCCACTTT
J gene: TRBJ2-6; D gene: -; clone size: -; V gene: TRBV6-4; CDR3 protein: CASSRLPYSSGANVLTF; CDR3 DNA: TGTGCCAGCAGTAGACTACCTTACAGCTCTGGGGCCAACGTCCTGACTTTC
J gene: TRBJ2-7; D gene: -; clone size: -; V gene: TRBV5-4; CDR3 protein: CASSLGQRADYEQYF; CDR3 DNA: TGTGCCAGCAGCTTGGGGCAGCGAGCCGACTACGAGCAGTACTTC
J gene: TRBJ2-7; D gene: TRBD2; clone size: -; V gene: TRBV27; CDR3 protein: CASSLLAGGPYEQYF; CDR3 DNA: TGTGCCAGCAGTTTACTAGCGGGAGGACCCTACGAGCAGTACTTC
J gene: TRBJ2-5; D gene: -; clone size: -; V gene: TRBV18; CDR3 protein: CASSPSGETQYF; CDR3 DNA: TGTGCCAGCTCACCCTCCGGAGAGACCCAGTACTTC
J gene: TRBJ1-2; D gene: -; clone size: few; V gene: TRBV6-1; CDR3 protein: CASSPKGVDGYTF; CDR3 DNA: TGTGCCAGCAGCCCAAAAGGGGTTGATGGCTACACCTTC
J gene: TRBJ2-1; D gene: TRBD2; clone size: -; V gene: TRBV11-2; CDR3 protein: CASSLSGTTYNEQFF; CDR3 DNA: TGTGCCAGCAGCTTATCGGGGACTACTTACAATGAGCAGTTCTTC
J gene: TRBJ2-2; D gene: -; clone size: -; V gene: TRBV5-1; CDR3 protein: CASSLGPLPNTGELFF; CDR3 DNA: TGCGCCAGCAGCTTGGGGCCCCTCCCCAACACCGGGGAGCTGTTTTTT
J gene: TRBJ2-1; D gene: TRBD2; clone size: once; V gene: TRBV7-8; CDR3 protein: CASSLPGLAGVIEQFF; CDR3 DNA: TGTGCCAGCAGCTTACCGGGACTAGCGGGAGTCATTGAGCAGTTCTTC
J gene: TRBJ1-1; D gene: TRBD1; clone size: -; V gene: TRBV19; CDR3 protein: CASSIRGDSEAFF; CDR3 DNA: TGTGCCAGTAGTATACGAGGGGACAGTGAAGCTTTCTTT
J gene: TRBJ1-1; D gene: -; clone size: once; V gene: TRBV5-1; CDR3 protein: CASSSDSAWTEAFF; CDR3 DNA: TGCGCCAGCAGCTCGGACAGCGCGTGGACTGAAGCTTTCTTT
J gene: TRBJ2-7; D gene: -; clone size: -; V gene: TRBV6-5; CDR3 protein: CASSYSQGYEQYF; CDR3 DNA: TGTGCCAGCAGTTACTCGCAGGGCTACGAGCAGTACTTC
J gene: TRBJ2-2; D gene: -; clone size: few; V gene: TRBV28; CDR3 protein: CASSSLTGTPNTGELFF; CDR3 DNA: TGTGCCAGCAGTTCCTTAACCGGGACACCTAACACCGGGGAGCTGTTTTTT
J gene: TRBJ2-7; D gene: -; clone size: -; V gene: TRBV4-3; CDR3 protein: CASSQDKQGFREQYF; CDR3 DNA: TGCGCCAGCAGCCAAGATAAACAGGGCTTCAGGGAGCAGTACTTC
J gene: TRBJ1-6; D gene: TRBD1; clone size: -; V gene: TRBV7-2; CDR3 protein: CASSLYDRGSSVYNSPLHF; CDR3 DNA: TGTGCCAGCAGCTTATATGACAGGGGATCCTCGGTGTATAATTCACCCCTCCACTTT
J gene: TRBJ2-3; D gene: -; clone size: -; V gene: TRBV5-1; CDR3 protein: CASSGGTGTDTQYF; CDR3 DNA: TGCGCCAGCAGCGGAGGGACAGGCACAGATACGCAGTATTTT
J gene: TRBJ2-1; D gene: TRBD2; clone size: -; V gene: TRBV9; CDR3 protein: CASSANQRGEAYNEQFF; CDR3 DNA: TGTGCCAGCAGCGCGAACCAGCGGGGGGAAGCTTACAATGAGCAGTTCTTC
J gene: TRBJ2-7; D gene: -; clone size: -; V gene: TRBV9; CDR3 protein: CASSVRQGYEQYF; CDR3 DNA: TGTGCCAGCAGCGTACGGCAGGGCTACGAGCAGTACTTC
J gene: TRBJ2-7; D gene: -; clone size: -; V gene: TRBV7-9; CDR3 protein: CSSSLTPRTSQAYEQYF; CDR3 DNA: TGTTCCAGCAGCTTAACTCCTCGTACTAGCCAAGCCTACGAGCAGTACTTC
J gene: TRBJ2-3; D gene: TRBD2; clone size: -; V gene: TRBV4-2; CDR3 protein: CASSQEGGTDTQYF; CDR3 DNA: TGTGCCAGCAGCCAAGAGGGGGGGACAGATACGCAGTATTTT
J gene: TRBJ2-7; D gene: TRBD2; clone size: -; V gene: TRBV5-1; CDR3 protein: CASSFAGGGEQYF; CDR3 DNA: TGCGCCAGCAGCTTTGCGGGGGGGGGCGAGCAGTACTTC
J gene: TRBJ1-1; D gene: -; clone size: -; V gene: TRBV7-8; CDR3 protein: CASSLGFRTEAFF; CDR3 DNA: TGTGCCAGCAGCTTAGGCTTCAGGACTGAAGCTTTCTTT
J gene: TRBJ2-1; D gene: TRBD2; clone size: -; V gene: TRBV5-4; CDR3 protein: CASSLVGGGPNEQFF; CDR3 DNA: TGTGCCAGCAGCTTGGTGGGCGGGGGGCCCAATGAGCAGTTCTTC
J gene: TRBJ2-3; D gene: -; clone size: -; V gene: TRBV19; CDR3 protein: CASRQERSTDTQYF; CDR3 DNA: TGTGCCAGTAGGCAGGAGCGGTCCACAGATACGCAGTATTTT
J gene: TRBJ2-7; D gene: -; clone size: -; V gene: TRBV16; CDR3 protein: CASSQSAAGRSYEQYF; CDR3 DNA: TGTGCCAGCAGCCAATCCGCTGCGGGACGATCCTACGAGCAGTACTTC
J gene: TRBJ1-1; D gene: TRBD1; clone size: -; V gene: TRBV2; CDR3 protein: CASSWDRVSTEAFF; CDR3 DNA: TGTGCCAGCAGTTGGGACAGGGTGAGCACTGAAGCTTTCTTT
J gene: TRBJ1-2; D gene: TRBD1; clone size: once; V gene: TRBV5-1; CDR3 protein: CASSSPDRGNYGYTF; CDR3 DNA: TGCGCCAGCAGCTCCCCCGACAGGGGTAACTATGGCTACACCTTC
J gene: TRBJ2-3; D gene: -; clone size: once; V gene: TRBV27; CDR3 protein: CASGLLDSPDTQYF; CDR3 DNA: TGTGCCAGCGGTCTACTCGATTCCCCAGATACGCAGTATTTT
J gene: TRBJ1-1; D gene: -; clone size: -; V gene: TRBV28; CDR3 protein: CASSLADMNTEAFF; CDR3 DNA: TGTGCCAGCAGTTTAGCAGATATGAACACTGAAGCTTTCTTT
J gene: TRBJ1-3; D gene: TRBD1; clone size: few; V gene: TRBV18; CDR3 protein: CASSAGTAGNTIYF; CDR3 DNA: TGTGCCAGCTCAGCAGGGACAGCTGGAAACACCATATATTTT
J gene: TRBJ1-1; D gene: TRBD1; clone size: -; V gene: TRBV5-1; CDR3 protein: CASSTPGQGSIEAFF; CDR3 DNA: TGCGCCAGCAGCACCCCGGGACAGGGGAGCATTGAAGCTTTCTTT